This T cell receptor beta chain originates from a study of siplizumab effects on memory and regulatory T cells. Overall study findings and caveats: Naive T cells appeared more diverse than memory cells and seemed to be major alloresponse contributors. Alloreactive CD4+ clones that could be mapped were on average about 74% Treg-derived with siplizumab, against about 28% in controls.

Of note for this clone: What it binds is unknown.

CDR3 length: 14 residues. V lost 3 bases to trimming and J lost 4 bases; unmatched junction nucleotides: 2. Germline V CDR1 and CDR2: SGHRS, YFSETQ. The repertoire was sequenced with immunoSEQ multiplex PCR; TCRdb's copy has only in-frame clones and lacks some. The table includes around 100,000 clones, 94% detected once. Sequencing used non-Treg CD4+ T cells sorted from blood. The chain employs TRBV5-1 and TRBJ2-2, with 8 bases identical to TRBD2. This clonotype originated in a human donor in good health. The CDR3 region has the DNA TGCGCCAGCAGCTCGGGACTAGGCACCGGGGAGCTGTTTTTT. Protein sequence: CASSSGLGTGELFF.